Given below is one T cell receptor (beta chain) in context. Its antigen is unknown. This sample was included in a study of shared clonotypes between healthy human individuals. Study-level results: A handful of donors showed sharing of approximately 5% of naive CD4 clonotypes.

The CDR3 totals 12 residues. V was pared by 8 bases and J by 5 bases, with 10 bases between. Per germline, CDR1 MNHEY and CDR2 SMNVEV (reference sequence). The assay was immunoSEQ multiplex PCR, and TCRdb's table has in-frame clones only and misses some. The sample shows hundreds of thousands of clones, 95% to 97% of them seen only once. CD45RO-negative CD8 cells positively selected for CCR7 made up the naive population, which excluded terminally differentiated effector memory CD45RA+ cells. The clonotype comes from a woman in her 30s in good health. V usage is TRBV27 and J usage is TRBJ2-4; D gene uncertain. Sequences were obtained from naive CD8+ T cells sorted from blood. The CDR3 region is CASRTGQNIQYF. CDR3 DNA sequence: TGTGCCAGCCGAACCGGCCAAAACATTCAGTACTTC.